Following are 22 T cell receptor beta chains from one sample sequenced in a study of PD-1 blockade in classical Hodgkin lymphoma. Every patient was affected by relapse after autologous stem cell transplantation, while exposure to brentuximab vedotin was not uniform. TCRdb's copy holds only in-frame clones and misses some; the assay was immunoSEQ multiplex PCR. The sample records 6,000 to 9,500 clones, around 80% being singletons. Sequenced material: peripheral blood mononuclear cells (PBMCs), taken at baseline. Receptors originate from a human donor with classical Hodgkin lymphoma.

CDR3: CASSLSGRASYEQYF. The CDR3, as DNA: TGTGCCAGCAGTTTATCCGGGAGGGCCTCCTACGAGCAGTACTTC. The V gene is TRBV27, the J gene TRBJ2-7; 8 positions match TRBD2. There are 15 residues in the CDR3. Per germline, CDR1 MNHEY and CDR2 SMNVEV (reference sequence). With V trimmed by 0 bases and J by 0 bases, 1 base remained unmatched.

Only one count was recorded for this clone. The V and J genes are TRBV7-9 and TRBJ2-3; 14 nucleotides agree with TRBD2. V gave up 5 bases and J gave up 2 bases; unmatched junction bases: 6. This CDR3 is 17 amino acids long. Germline V CDR1 and CDR2: SEHNR, FQNEAQ (reference sequence). CDR3 nucleotide sequence: TGTGCCAGCAGCGTGGGACTAGCGGGGGCGGCCACAGATACGCAGTATTTT. As protein: CASSVGLAGAATDTQYF.

The chain couples TRBV19 to TRBJ2-3; the D call may be TRBD1 or TRBD2 (5 bases each). In germline, CDR1 is LNHDA, CDR2 SQIVND (reference sequence). V lost 5 bases and J lost 3, with 15 bases in between. The CDR3 spans 15 residues. This CDR3 reads CASSFWGSITDTQYF. CDR3 nucleotide sequence: TGTGCCAGTAGTTTTTGGGGGAGTATAACAGATACGCAGTATTTT.

The chain is built from TRBV27 and TRBJ2-3, with D perhaps TRBD2 (5 bases). CDR3 length equals 14 residues. Trimming removed 2 bases from V and 1 base from J, with 7 bases in between. Per the germline V gene, CDR1 is MNHEY and CDR2 is SMNVEV (reference sequence). Here the CDR3 reads CASSLMRGTDTQYF. Here the CDR3 DNA reads TGTGCCAGCAGTTTAATGCGGGGCACAGATACGCAGTATTTT.

In this sample, this clone turned up once. The CDR3 spells CATRTVGEKLFF. For the CDR3, the DNA is TGTGCCACACGGACAGTAGGAGAAAAACTGTTTTTT. The chain recombines TRBV10-3 with TRBJ1-4; tentative D call: TRBD1 (6 bases). The CDR3 has 12 amino acids. Trimming removed 10 bases at V and 8 bases at J, with 14 bases between. CDR1 and CDR2 (germline): ENHRY, SYGVKD.

The chain is built from TRBV7-9 and TRBJ2-2; a weak D match, TRBD2 (6 bases). V lost 5 bases and J lost 2, with 15 bases in between. This CDR3 spans 16 amino acids. Germline CDR1 reads SEHNR; CDR2 reads FQNEAQ (reference sequence). DNA of the CDR3: TGTGCCAGCAGCGACCGGGACTCACGAAACACCGGGGAGCTGTTTTTT. Amino acids: CASSDRDSRNTGELFF.

The chain recombines TRBV5-4 with TRBJ2-7; perhaps D is TRBD1 or TRBD2 (5 bases each). With 4 bases removed from V and 0 bases from J, the gap between germline ends came to 11 bases. The length of the CDR3 is 14 residues. Germline V gene data show CDR1 as SGHNT and CDR2 as YYREEE (reference sequence). CDR3 sequence reads: CASSTRDRSYEQYF. CDR3 nucleotide sequence: TGTGCCAGCAGCACGAGGGACCGCTCCTACGAGCAGTACTTC. Looking up the rest from reference TRBV5-4 and TRBJ2-7 gives the full variable domain: ETGVTQSPTHLIKTRGQQVTLRCSSQSGHNTVSWYQQALGQGPQFIFQYYREEENGRGNFPPRFSGLQFPNYSSELNVNALELDDSALYLCASSTRDRSYEQYFGPGTRLTVT.

The chain uses TRBV27 and TRBJ2-7; 8 bases are shared with TRBD2. The CDR3 sequence is 13 residues long. Germline V gene lookup returns CDR1 MNHEY and CDR2 SMNVEV (reference sequence). Trimming took 9 bases from V and 5 from J; bases not matched to a gene: 9. The CDR3 nucleotides are TGTGCCAGTTCAGCGGGAGTAGGCCACGAGCAGTACTTC. It yields the protein CASSAGVGHEQYF.

The chain carries TRBV29-1 and TRBJ2-7; D gene ambiguous. CDR1 is SQVTM and CDR2 is ANQGSEA in the germline V gene. The CDR3 is 12 amino acids. Trimming stripped 2 bases from V and 2 bases from J, with 7 bases between. The CDR3 spells CSVESSPYEQYF. The DNA of the CDR3 is TGCAGCGTTGAATCGTCTCCCTACGAGCAGTACTTC.

The V and J genes are TRBV2 and TRBJ2-7; D gene unclear. V was clipped by 6 bases and J by 1 base, with 10 bases between them. The CDR3 runs 13 residues. The germline V gene has CDR1 SNHLY and CDR2 FYNNEI. CDR3 amino acids: CASSPDGSYEQYF. The DNA of the CDR3 is TGTGCCAGCAGCCCCGACGGTTCCTACGAGCAGTACTTC.

The sample holds one count of this clone. The V gene is TRBV6-6, the J gene TRBJ2-3; 10 nucleotides line up with TRBD2. V lost 2 bases and J lost 5; bases outside the gene matches: 7. Germline V gene sequence: CDR1 MNHNY, CDR2 SVGAGI (reference sequence). CDR3 length: 16 amino acids. The DNA of the CDR3 is TGTGCCAGCAGTTACCGACCTAGCGGGAGACTAGATACGCAGTATTTT. Translated, it gives CASSYRPSGRLDTQYF.

The genes are TRBV5-4 and TRBJ2-1, with D possibly being TRBD2 (5 bases). CDR1 is SGHNT and CDR2 is YYREEE in the germline V gene (reference sequence). Trimming removed 3 bases from V and 4 bases from J, with 11 bases in between. The CDR3 is 14 residues long. CDR3 residues: CASSWGVGYNEQFF. The CDR3 DNA is TGTGCCAGCAGCTGGGGAGTAGGATACAATGAGCAGTTCTTC.

The chain has TRBV7-2 and TRBJ2-1; D possibly corresponds to TRBD2 (5 bases). The CDR3 contains 16 residues. From germline, CDR1 is SGHTA and CDR2 FQGNSA. Trimming shortened V by 3 bases and J by 11 bases, and 23 bases separated the two germline ends. DNA of the CDR3: TGTGCCAGCAGCTTCCCTTTACCTGGGAGTCGGCCGAAGCAGTTCTTC. This gives the protein CASSFPLPGSRPKQFF.

This clone showed up just once. The chain combines TRBV5-1 with TRBJ1-2; weak D call: TRBD1 (5 bases). The CDR3 covers 17 residues. V dropped 3 bases and J dropped 2 bases, with 20 bases sitting between them. The V gene's germline CDR1 is SGHRS and CDR2 YFSETQ. The CDR3, as DNA: TGCGCCAGCAGCTGGGGGGACGGACGGCCGGGCAACTATGGCTACACCTTC. It is translated as CASSWGDGRPGNYGYTF.

This clone is a singleton in its sample. The CDR3 reads CASSPGANTGELFF. The CDR3 nucleotides read TGTGCCAGCAGCCCTGGGGCCAACACCGGGGAGCTGTTTTTT. The gene calls are TRBV6-5 and TRBJ2-2; D might be TRBD1 (5 bases). The germline V gene encodes CDR1 MNHEY and CDR2 SVGAGI. This CDR3 spans 14 amino acids. V gave up 6 bases and J gave up 2 bases, with 10 bases separating them.

The J gene is TRBJ2-1, the V gene TRBV4-3, with 7 bases fitting TRBD2. The CDR3 runs 14 residues. Trimming took 6 bases from V and 9 from J; bases not matched to a gene: 11. Per the germline V gene, CDR1 is LGHNA and CDR2 is YSLEER. The CDR3 loop is CASSLSREWGEQFF. For the CDR3, the DNA is TGCGCCAGCAGTCTTTCGCGGGAGTGGGGTGAGCAGTTCTTC.

The chain uses TRBV27 and TRBJ1-1; 8 bases match TRBD1. The germline gives CDR1 MNHEY, CDR2 SMNVEV (reference sequence). V lost 8 bases and J lost 5; bases outside the gene matches: 10. The CDR3 has 14 residues. The CDR3: CASGRQGMGTEAFF. CDR3 sequence (DNA): TGTGCCAGCGGGAGACAGGGGATGGGGACTGAAGCTTTCTTT.

The gene calls are TRBV11-2 and TRBJ2-7; either TRBD1 or TRBD2 may supply D (5 bases each). Germline CDR1 SGHAT, CDR2 FQNNGV. V was shortened by 4 bases and J by 0 bases, with 13 bases between the two germline ends. The CDR3 length is 15 residues. CDR3 DNA sequence: TGTGCCAGCAGCTCCGGGACCTTTAGCTCCTACGAGCAGTACTTC. Encoded protein: CASSSGTFSSYEQYF.

The DNA of the CDR3 is TGTGCCAGCAGCTCAAAGGTTTCCGGGGAGCTGTTTTTT. It specifies CASSSKVSGELFF. The chain recombines TRBV7-9 with TRBJ2-2; D gene uncertain. Germline V CDR1 and CDR2: SEHNR, FQNEAQ (reference sequence). There are 13 residues in the CDR3. Trimming shortened V by 4 bases and J by 6 bases, and 9 bases separated the two germline ends.

The chain joins TRBV6-5 to TRBJ1-2; maybe TRBD1 (5 bases). The CDR3 spans 14 residues. Germline CDR1 MNHEY, CDR2 SVGAGI. Trimming removed 8 bases from V and 5 bases from J, with 18 bases in between. The CDR3 DNA is TGTGCCAGCTCCCAAATGGGGGGGGTTTATGGCTACACCTTC. Its translation is CASSQMGGVYGYTF.

V and J are TRBV7-2 and TRBJ2-3; 13 bases fit TRBD2. The V segment lost 4 bases and the J segment 4 bases; nucleotides outside the gene matches: 8. This CDR3 contains 17 residues. Germline V gene sequence: CDR1 SGHTA, CDR2 FQGNSA. CDR3 loop: CASSSGLAGVKADTQYF. CDR3 in DNA: TGTGCCAGCAGCTCTGGACTAGCGGGAGTCAAGGCAGATACGCAGTATTTT.

This sequence joins TRBV11-2 and TRBJ1-1; 8 bases are a match to TRBD1. The CDR3 length is 15 residues. Per the germline V gene, CDR1 is SGHAT and CDR2 is FQNNGV. J gave up 7 bases and V 2 bases, and 9 bases lay outside the gene matches. In DNA, the CDR3 is TGTGCCAGCAGCTTATCAGGGGGCTCATTCCTTGAAGCTTTCTTT. Residues: CASSLSGGSFLEAFF.